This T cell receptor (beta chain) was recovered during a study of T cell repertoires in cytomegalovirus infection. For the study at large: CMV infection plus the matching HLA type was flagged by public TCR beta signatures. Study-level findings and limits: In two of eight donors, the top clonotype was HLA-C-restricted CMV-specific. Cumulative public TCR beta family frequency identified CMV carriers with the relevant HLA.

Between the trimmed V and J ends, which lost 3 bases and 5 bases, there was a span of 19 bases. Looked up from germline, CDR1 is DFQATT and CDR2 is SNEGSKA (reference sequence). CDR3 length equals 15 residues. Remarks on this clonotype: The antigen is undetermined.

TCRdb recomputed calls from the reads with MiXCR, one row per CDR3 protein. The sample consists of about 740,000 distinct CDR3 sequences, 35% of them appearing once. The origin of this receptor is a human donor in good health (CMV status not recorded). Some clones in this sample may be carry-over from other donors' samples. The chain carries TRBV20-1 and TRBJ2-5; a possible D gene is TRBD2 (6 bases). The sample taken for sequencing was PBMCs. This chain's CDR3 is CSASFSGGIGETQYF. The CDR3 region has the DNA TGCAGTGCTAGCTTCTCGGGCGGGATCGGGGAGACCCAGTACTTC.